Following are 21 T cell receptor beta chains from one sample sequenced in a study of response to subunit inactivated influenza vaccine. TCRdb re-analysed the RT-PCR reads in MiXCR, keeping a single row per CDR3 protein. This table holds around 170,000 distinct CDR3 sequences, roughly 10% found once. The sample here was CD8+ T cells sorted from PBMCs, taken 23 months after vaccination. The receptors shown here come from a man aged 45 to 75 who received an inactivated influenza vaccine.

The rearrangement links TRBV11-2 to TRBJ2-7, with a weak D call TRBD1 (5 bases). Trimming shortened V by 6 bases and J by 6 bases, and 12 bases separated the two germline ends. There are 12 residues in the CDR3. The V gene's germline CDR1 is SGHAT and CDR2 FQNNGV. The CDR3 loop reads CASRPGSGEQYF. The DNA for the CDR3 is TGTGCCAGCAGACCAGGGTCCGGCGAGCAGTACTTC.

This clonotype was seen many times. The V call is TRBV10-3, the J call TRBJ2-1, with D tentatively TRBD2 (6 bases). Trimming cost V 2 bases and J 4 bases, with 18 bases left between them. Germline assignment: CDR1 ENHRY and CDR2 SYGVKD. The CDR3 sequence is 17 residues long. The CDR3 DNA follows: TGTGCCATCAGTGAGGTAGGGGTAGCGGAGAGTTACAATGAGCAGTTCTTC. This codes for CAISEVGVAESYNEQFF.

The chain links TRBV28 to TRBJ1-1, with 7 bases matching TRBD1. Germline assignment: CDR1 MDHEN and CDR2 SYDVKM. V dropped 2 bases and J dropped 6; count of bases not matched to a gene: 9. The CDR3 loop spans 15 amino acids. The CDR3 reads CASSLIGGAVPEAFF. In nucleotides, the CDR3 is TGTGCCAGCAGTTTAATAGGGGGCGCGGTTCCTGAAGCTTTCTTT.

The CDR3 is CASRTSNEQFF. CDR3 sequence (DNA): TGTGCCAGCAGGACTTCCAATGAGCAGTTCTTC. V and J are TRBV6-2 or TRBV6-3 and TRBJ2-1, with no clear D. Trimming took off 6 bases at V and 6 bases at J, with 6 bases between the two ends. Germline V gives CDR1 MNHEY, CDR2 SVGEGT. The length of the CDR3 is 11 residues.

Here the CDR3 DNA reads TGTGCCAGCAGCGTAGTGTCAGGCTCTGAGCAGTTCTTC. Residues: CASSVVSGSEQFF. V is TRBV9 and J is TRBJ2-1; no clear D gene. With 0 bases removed from V and 9 bases from J, the gap between germline ends came to 10 bases. This CDR3 contains 13 residues. Germline CDR1 SGDLS, CDR2 YYNGEE.

This chain uses TRBV6-1 with TRBJ2-7; TRBD2 aligns across 11 bases. With 6 bases clipped from V and 1 base from J, the junction kept 8 bases outside the gene matches. The CDR3 is made up of 16 amino acids. Germline V gene data show CDR1 as MNHNS and CDR2 as SASEGT. CDR3 sequence: CASRPHTSGSSYEQYF. The CDR3 region has the DNA TGTGCCAGCAGACCCCATACTAGCGGGAGTTCCTACGAGCAGTACTTC.

This clonotype was detected ten times or more. The chain joins TRBV4-3 to TRBJ2-4; D ambiguous. The germline V gene has CDR1 LGHNA and CDR2 YSLEER. Trimming removed 0 bases at V and 10 bases at J, with 16 bases between. The CDR3 is 15 residues long. CDR3 loop: CASSQDTGASRIQYF. For the CDR3, the DNA is TGCGCCAGCAGCCAAGACACGGGCGCCTCGAGGATTCAGTACTTC.

This clonotype was recorded a few times. The CDR3 region has the DNA TGTGCCAGCAGTGAAACCGTGTATAGCAATCAGCCCCAGCATTTT. As protein: CASSETVYSNQPQHF. This sequence joins TRBV6-1 and TRBJ1-5; no definite D call. The germline gives CDR1 MNHNS, CDR2 SASEGT. The CDR3 has 15 amino acids. V dropped 2 bases and J dropped 0 bases, with 8 bases sitting between them.

This clonotype was detected only a few times. DNA of the CDR3: TGTGCCACCCGGGAAAACTCCTACGAGCAGTACTTC. Its protein is CATRENSYEQYF. J is TRBJ2-7 and V is TRBV6-5; D is perhaps TRBD2 (5 bases). Looked up from germline, CDR1 is MNHEY and CDR2 is SVGAGI. Trimming stripped 10 bases from V and 0 bases from J, with 10 bases between. The CDR3 extends over 12 amino acids.

This clonotype was recorded at least ten times. The gene calls are TRBV27 and TRBJ2-7, with TRBD1 identical over 12 bases. The CDR3 has 14 residues. The germline V gene encodes CDR1 MNHEY and CDR2 SMNVEV (reference sequence). The V gene end was trimmed by 6 bases and the J gene end by 7 bases; junction bases not matched to a gene: 7. CDR3 loop: CASRMGQGAGEQYF. CDR3 bases: TGTGCCAGCAGAATGGGACAGGGGGCAGGGGAGCAGTACTTC.

This clonotype occurred a few times. The chain joins TRBV4-3 to TRBJ2-7; perhaps TRBD2 as D (6 bases). The V gene's germline CDR1 is LGHNA and CDR2 YSLEER. Trimming took 0 bases from V and 5 from J, leaving 14 bases between them. The CDR3 has 15 residues. CDR3 sequence: CASSQELGGLDEQYF. The CDR3 DNA is TGCGCCAGCAGCCAAGAGTTGGGGGGTCTTGACGAGCAGTACTTC.

CDR3 sequence: CASSQGWNSYGYTF. DNA of the CDR3: TGTGCCAGCAGCCAAGGTTGGAATAGCTATGGCTACACCTTC. The rearrangement joins TRBV14 to TRBJ1-2; D ambiguous. The V gene lost 1 base and the J gene lost 4 bases, with 10 bases spanning the gap. Germline CDR1 is SGHDN and CDR2 is FVKESK. The CDR3 has 14 residues.

This clonotype was recorded a few times. This chain connects TRBV9 to TRBJ1-2; D unclear. Trimming took 3 bases from V and 2 from J, leaving 5 bases between them. The length of the CDR3 is 12 residues. Germline loops: CDR1 SGDLS, CDR2 YYNGEE. The CDR3 bases are TGTGCCAGCAGCGCGCACAACTATGGCTACACCTTC. Translated, it gives CASSAHNYGYTF.

The chain carries TRBV20-1 and TRBJ1-1; no firm D call. Between the trimmed V and J ends, which lost 0 bases and 4 bases, there was a span of 6 bases. The CDR3 length is 12 residues. The germline V gene encodes CDR1 DFQATT and CDR2 SNEGSKA (reference sequence). The CDR3 coding sequence is TGCAGTGCTAGAGATTGGAGCACTGAAGCTTTCTTT. Its translation: CSARDWSTEAFF.

The chain employs TRBV10-3 and TRBJ1-3, with 7 bases identical to TRBD1. After removal of 2 bases from V and 0 bases from J, the junction contained 13 bases not matched to a gene. CDR1 is ENHRY, CDR2 SYGVKD, per germline. CDR3 length equals 19 residues. In DNA, the CDR3 is TGTGCCATCAGTGAGACCTCCGGGACAGCGCTTGTCTCTGGAAACACCATATATTTT. Amino acids: CAISETSGTALVSGNTIYF.

The chain employs TRBV29-1 and TRBJ2-3, with 8 positions matching TRBD2. The CDR3 contains 14 residues. From germline, CDR1 is SQVTM and CDR2 ANQGSEA. The V gene end was trimmed by 4 bases and the J gene end by 2 bases; junction bases not matched to a gene: 5. This CDR3 reads CSVGVSGDTDTQYF. The CDR3 DNA follows: TGCAGCGTTGGGGTTAGCGGGGACACAGATACGCAGTATTTT.

CDR3 in DNA: TGTGCCAGCAGTTACTCAGGACAGGGTGGCGAAAAACTGTTTTTT. It yields the protein CASSYSGQGGEKLFF. The genes are TRBV6-5 and TRBJ1-4; TRBD1 aligns across 8 bases. The germline gives CDR1 MNHEY, CDR2 SVGAGI. The CDR3 is 15 residues long. V lost 0 bases and J lost 8; bases outside the gene matches: 5.

This clonotype has a handful of counts. This chain uses TRBV20-1 with TRBJ1-6; 8 nucleotides agree with TRBD1. The CDR3 covers 15 residues. CDR1 is DFQATT and CDR2 is SNEGSKA in the germline V gene (reference sequence). V was pared by 3 bases and J by 7 bases, with 8 bases of the junction left unmatched. CDR3 DNA: TGCAGTGCTAGCGAAAGACAGGGGTGGAATTCACCCCTCCACTTT. Translation gives CSASERQGWNSPLHF.

This sequence joins TRBV24-1 and TRBJ2-2, with no clear D. In germline, CDR1 is KGHDR, CDR2 SFDVKD. CDR3 length equals 13 residues. Deletions cut 0 bases from V and 4 bases from J, with 2 bases between. CDR3 residues: CATSDLPTGELFF. CDR3 coding DNA: TGTGCCACCAGTGATTTGCCCACCGGGGAGCTGTTTTTT.

This clonotype appeared a few times. The V and J genes are TRBV7-9 and TRBJ2-1, with D perhaps TRBD1 or TRBD2 (6 bases each). V was clipped by 10 bases and J by 5 bases, with 15 bases between them. The CDR3 sequence is 13 residues long. Germline CDR1 reads SEHNR; CDR2 reads FQNEAQ (reference sequence). CDR3 nucleotides: TGTGCCATCGCGGAGGGGGGCGACAATGAGCAGTTCTTC. Protein: CAIAEGGDNEQFF.

This clonotype appeared many times. The J gene is TRBJ2-7, the V gene TRBV2; maybe TRBD1 (6 bases). The CDR3 spans 15 residues. The V gene lost 3 bases and the J gene lost 3 bases, with 15 bases spanning the gap. CDR1 is SNHLY, CDR2 FYNNEI, per germline. The CDR3, as DNA: TGTGCCAGCAGTGACTTGGGACAATCATTCTACGAGCAGTACTTC. Residues: CASSDLGQSFYEQYF.